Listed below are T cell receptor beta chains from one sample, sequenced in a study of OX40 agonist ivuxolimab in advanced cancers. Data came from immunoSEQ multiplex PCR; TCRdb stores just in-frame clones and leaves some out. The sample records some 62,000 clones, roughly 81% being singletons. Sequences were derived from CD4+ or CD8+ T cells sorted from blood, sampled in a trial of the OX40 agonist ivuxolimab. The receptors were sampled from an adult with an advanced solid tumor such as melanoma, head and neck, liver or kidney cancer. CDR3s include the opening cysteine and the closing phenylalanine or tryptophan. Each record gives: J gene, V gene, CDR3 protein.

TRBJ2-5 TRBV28 CASTTGQETQYF
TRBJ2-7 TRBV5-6 CASSLALIEQYF
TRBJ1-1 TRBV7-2 CASRAGTGNTEAFF
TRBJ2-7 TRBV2 CASSPPGTYYEQYF
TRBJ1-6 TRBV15 CATSRDRGWSPLHF
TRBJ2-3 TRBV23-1 CASRPDKPSTDTQYF
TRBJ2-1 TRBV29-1 CSVGNSGTVGQFF
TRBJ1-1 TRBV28 CASSAYKSMNTEAFF
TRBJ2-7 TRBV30 CAWSVPPTSSYEQYF
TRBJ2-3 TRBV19 CASKGFWGLSGTDTQYF
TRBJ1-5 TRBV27 CASSLNRIGNQPQHF
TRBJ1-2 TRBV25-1 CASSEPRREEGYTF
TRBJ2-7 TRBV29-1 CSVTDREGYEQYF
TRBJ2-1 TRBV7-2 CASSLGTSGRLNEQFF
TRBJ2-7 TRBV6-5 CASSPVQGWYEQYF
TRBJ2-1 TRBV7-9 CASSLGRRGGPLYNEQFF
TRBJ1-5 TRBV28 CASSFSVPLGNQPQHF
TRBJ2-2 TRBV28 CASSSHHRVGGELFF
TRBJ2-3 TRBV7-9 CASSLTASTDTQYF
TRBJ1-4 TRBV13 CASSRRDIDEKLFF
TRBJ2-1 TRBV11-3 CASSSWTGKRGSGDEQFF
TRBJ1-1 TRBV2 CASRQRTEKNTEAFF
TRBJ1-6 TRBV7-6 CASSLKVDGAGNNSPLHF
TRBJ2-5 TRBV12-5 CASGLAVGTEQETQYF
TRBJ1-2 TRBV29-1 CSVEGQGRRGYTF
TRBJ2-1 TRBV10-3 CAISESGDGNEQFF
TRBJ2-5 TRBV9 CASSVGGTPQETQYF
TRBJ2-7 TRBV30 CAWSVRGEEQYF
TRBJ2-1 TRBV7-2 CASSLTSGRANNEQFF
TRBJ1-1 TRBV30 CAWSVLVEAFF
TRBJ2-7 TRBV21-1 CASSKRNGQASSYEQYF
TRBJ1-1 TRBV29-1 CSAKGTAERTEAFF
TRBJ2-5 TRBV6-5 CASSHYGVQETQYF
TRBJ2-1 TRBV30 CAWSGTTSGSLDEQFF
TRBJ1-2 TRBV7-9 CASSLTVGEVSYGYTF
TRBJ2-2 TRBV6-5 CASSYSIFSGQLFF
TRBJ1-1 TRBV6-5 CASSIGQGLDEAFF
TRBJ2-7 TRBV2 CASNSDGAYEQYF
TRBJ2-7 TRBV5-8 CASSPLVGGDEQYF
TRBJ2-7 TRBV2 CASSDNRDRGYEQYF
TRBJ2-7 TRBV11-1 CASSSSGRNEQYF
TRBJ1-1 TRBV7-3 CASSFTQGNTEAFF
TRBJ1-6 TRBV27 CASSDSNSYNSPLHF
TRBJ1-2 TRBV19 CASSTLTGLYGYTF
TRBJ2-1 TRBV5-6 CASSLGQGSYNEQFF
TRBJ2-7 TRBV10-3 CAISGGTGISYEQYF
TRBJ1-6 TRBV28 CASSGSLTRSPLHF
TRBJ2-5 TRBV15 CATSRQRVGGGETQYF
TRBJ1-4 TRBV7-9 CASSLGRGQGNEKLFF
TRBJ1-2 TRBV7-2 CASSYNPTESEGYTF
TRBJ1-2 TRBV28 CASSSWGRQEGYTF
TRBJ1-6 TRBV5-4 CASSSPTGGLGSPLHF
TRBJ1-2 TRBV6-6 CASSPSLGGYGYTF
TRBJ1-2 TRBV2 CASTDLFQGSTNYGYTF
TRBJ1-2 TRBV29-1 CSVATSAGYTF
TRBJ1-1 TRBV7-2 CASSFKNVGEAFF
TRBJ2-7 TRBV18 CASSPDRSGEQYF